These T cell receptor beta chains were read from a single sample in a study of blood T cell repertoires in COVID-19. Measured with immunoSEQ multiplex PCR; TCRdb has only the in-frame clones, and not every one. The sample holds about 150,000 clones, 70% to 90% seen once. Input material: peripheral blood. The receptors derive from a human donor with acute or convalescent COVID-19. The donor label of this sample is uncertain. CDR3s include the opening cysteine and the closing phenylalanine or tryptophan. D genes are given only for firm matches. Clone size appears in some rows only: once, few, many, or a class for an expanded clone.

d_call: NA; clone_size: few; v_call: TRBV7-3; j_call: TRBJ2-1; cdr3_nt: TGTGCCAGCAGCTACGGGGTTGGAGTCAATGAGCAGTTCTTC; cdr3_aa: CASSYGVGVNEQFF
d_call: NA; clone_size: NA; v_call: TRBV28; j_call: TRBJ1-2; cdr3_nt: TGTGCCAGCAGTTCCGGGGAGGGCTATGGCTACACCTTC; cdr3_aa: CASSSGEGYGYTF
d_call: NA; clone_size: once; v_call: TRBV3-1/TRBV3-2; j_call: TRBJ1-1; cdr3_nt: TGTGCCAGCAGCCAAGATCACGCCGGCGGGTTGGACACTGAAGCTTTCTTT; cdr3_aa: CASSQDHAGGLDTEAFF
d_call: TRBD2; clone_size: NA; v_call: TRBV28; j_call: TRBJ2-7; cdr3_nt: TGTGCCAGCAGCTCACCTGGGACTAGCGGTTACGAGCAGTACTTC; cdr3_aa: CASSSPGTSGYEQYF
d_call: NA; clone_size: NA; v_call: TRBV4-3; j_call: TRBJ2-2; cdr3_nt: TGCGCCAGCAGCCAAGGACTCTATGAAAACACCGGGGAGCTGTTTTTT; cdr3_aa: CASSQGLYENTGELFF
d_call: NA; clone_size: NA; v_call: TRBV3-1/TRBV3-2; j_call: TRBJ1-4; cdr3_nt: TGTGCCAGCAGCCAATCCGGGATAACGGGAGAAAAACTGTTTTTT; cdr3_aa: CASSQSGITGEKLFF
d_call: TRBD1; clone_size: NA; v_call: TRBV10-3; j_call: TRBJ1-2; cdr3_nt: TGTGCCATCAGTGAAGAAGGACAGGGGACAGGCTACACCTTC; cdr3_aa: CAISEEGQGTGYTF
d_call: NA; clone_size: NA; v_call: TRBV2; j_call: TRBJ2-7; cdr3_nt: TGTGCCAGCAAGGAGGGCTACGAGCAGTACTTC; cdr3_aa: CASKEGYEQYF
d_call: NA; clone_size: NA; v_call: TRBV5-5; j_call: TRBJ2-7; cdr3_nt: TGTGCCAGCAGAGACGGCGGGGGCAGCTCCTACGAGCAGTACTTC; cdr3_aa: CASRDGGGSSYEQYF
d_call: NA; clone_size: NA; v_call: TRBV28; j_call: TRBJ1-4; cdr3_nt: TGTGCCAGCAGTGGGGCGACGGCAACTAATGAAAAACTGTTTTTT; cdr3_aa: CASSGATATNEKLFF
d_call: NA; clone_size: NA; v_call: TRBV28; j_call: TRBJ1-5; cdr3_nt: TGTGCCAGCAGCAAAATGGGGGCTGGCAATCAGCCCCAGCATTTT; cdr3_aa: CASSKMGAGNQPQHF
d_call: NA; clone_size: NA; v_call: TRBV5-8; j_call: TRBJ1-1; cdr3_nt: TGTGCCAGCAGCTTGTCATTCGGGGTGGGGACTGAAGCTTTCTTT; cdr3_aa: CASSLSFGVGTEAFF
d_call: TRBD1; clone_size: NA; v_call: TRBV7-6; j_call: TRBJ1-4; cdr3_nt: TGTGCCAGCAGCTTAGGGGGGACAGCACCCCCCGGGAAACTGTTTTTT; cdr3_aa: CASSLGGTAPPGKLFF
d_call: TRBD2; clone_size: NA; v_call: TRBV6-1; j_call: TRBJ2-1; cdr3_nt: TGTGCCAGCAGTGAAGTTTGGGGACTAGCGGGAGGAGAACAGTTCTTC; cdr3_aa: CASSEVWGLAGGEQFF
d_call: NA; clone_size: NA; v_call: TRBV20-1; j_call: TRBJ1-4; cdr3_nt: TGCAGTGCTAGTCTCGATTTGACGGGAAATGAAAAACTGTTTTTT; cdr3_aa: CSASLDLTGNEKLFF
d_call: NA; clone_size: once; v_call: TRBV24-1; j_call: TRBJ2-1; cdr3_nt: TGTGCCACCAGTGATTTCGGCCATAGGGGCTACAATGAGCAGTTCTTC; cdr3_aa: CATSDFGHRGYNEQFF
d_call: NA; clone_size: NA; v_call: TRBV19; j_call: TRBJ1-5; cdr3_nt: TGTGCCAGTAGTATAGATTGGAGCCCGAACTATAGCAATCAGCCCCAGCATTTT; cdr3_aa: CASSIDWSPNYSNQPQHF
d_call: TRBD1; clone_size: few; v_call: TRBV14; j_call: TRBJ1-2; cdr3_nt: TGTGCCAGCAGCCCCACCGGGACAGGGGGATATGGCTACACCTTC; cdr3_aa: CASSPTGTGGYGYTF
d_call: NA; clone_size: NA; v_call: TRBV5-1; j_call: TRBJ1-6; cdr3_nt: TGCGCCAGCAGCTTGGCCAACAGGGTAGATTCACCCCTCCACTTT; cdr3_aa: CASSLANRVDSPLHF
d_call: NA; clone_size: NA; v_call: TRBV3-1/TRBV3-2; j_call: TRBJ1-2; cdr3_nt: TGTGCCAGCAGCCAAGAACCAACCCCCAAGAAGTCGCTGGGCTGTGGCTACACCTTC; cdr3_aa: CASSQEPTPKKSLGCGYTF
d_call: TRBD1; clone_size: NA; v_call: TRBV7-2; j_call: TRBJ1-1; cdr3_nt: TGTGCCAGCAGTAGGGGGCAGAACACTGAAGCTTTCTTT; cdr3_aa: CASSRGQNTEAFF
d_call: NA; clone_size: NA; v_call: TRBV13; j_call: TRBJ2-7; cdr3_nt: TGTGCCAGCAGCTCGATGTTTAGGACTTTAGAGCAGTACTTC; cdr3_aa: CASSSMFRTLEQYF
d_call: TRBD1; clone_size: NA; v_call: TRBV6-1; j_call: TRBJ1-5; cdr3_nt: TGTGCCAGCAGTGAAGCGCTTCGACGGGGACAGGGGGCAATTGCCCAGCATTTT; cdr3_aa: CASSEALRRGQGAIAQHF